The rows below give T cell receptor beta chains drawn from one sample of a study of shared clonotypes between healthy human individuals. Libraries were prepared by immunoSEQ multiplex PCR; TCRdb keeps only in-frame clonotypes and omits some of them. The table lists approximately 530,000 clones, almost 97% of them singletons. Sequencing was carried out using naive CD4+ T cells sorted from blood. The receptors were gathered from a woman between 25 and 40 years old in good health. Each CDR3 is given with its conserved first and last residue. A D gene is named only where the DNA matches it firmly. Clone sizes are given selectively: once, few, many, or a class where the clone is expanded.

-	-	TRBJ2-5	TRBV2	CASSDMLGTQYF	TGTGCCAGCAGTGATATGTTGGGGACCCAGTACTTC
-	-	TRBJ2-5	TRBV5-1	CASSLGSTQYF	TGCGCCAGCAGCTTGGGATCGACCCAGTACTTC
-	-	TRBJ1-1	TRBV2	CASRVSGQRGEAFF	TGTGCCAGCAGGGTTTCGGGGCAGCGGGGTGAAGCTTTCTTT
-	-	TRBJ2-2	TRBV7-2	CASSLAGAASSRTRVTGELFF	TGTGCCAGCAGCTTAGCCGGGGCAGCTAGCTCTAGGACCAGGGTTACCGGGGAGCTGTTTTTT
-	-	TRBJ1-3	TRBV2	CASSEVRRDSGNTIYF	TGTGCCAGCAGTGAAGTTCGACGAGACTCTGGAAACACCATATATTTT
-	-	TRBJ2-7	TRBV5-1	CASSLGSMWRDEQYF	TGCGCCAGCAGCTTGGGTAGTATGTGGCGGGACGAGCAGTACTTC
-	-	TRBJ2-2	TRBV28	CATLNTGELFF	TGTGCCACCCTGAACACCGGGGAGCTGTTTTTT
-	-	TRBJ2-1	TRBV14	CASSQAGRRNEQFF	TGTGCCAGCAGCCAAGCTGGACGGCGGAATGAGCAGTTCTTC
-	-	TRBJ2-1	TRBV7-3	CASSLTAVSVEQFF	TGTGCCAGCTCCCTCACGGCAGTCAGCGTCGAGCAGTTCTTC
-	once	TRBJ2-2	TRBV29-1	CSVHSGGTGELFF	TGCAGCGTTCACAGTGGGGGCACCGGGGAGCTGTTTTTT
-	once	TRBJ1-1	TRBV18	CASSGRENTEAFF	TGTGCCAGCTCGGGACGGGAGAACACTGAAGCTTTCTTT
TRBD1	-	TRBJ2-5	TRBV5-6	CASSLIRGKNQETQYF	TGTGCCAGCAGCTTGATCAGGGGGAAGAACCAAGAGACCCAGTACTTC
-	once	TRBJ1-1	TRBV5-1	CASSWTWDTEAFF	TGCGCCAGCAGCTGGACGTGGGACACTGAAGCTTTCTTT
-	-	TRBJ2-2	TRBV9	CASSVVPAGVRGELFF	TGTGCCAGCAGCGTAGTCCCGGCAGGGGTGCGCGGGGAGCTGTTTTTT
TRBD1	-	TRBJ2-1	TRBV18	CASSPLTGQTNSYNEQFF	TGTGCCAGCTCACCACTAACGGGACAGACAAACTCCTACAATGAGCAGTTCTTC
-	-	TRBJ2-2	TRBV7-9	CASSLGRGSTGELFF	TGTGCCAGCAGCTTAGGAAGGGGGAGCACCGGGGAGCTGTTTTTT
-	-	TRBJ2-3	TRBV18	CASSPGIAVTDTQYF	TGTGCCAGCTCACCAGGGATAGCGGTCACAGATACGCAGTATTTT
-	few	TRBJ2-7	TRBV7-9	CASSQASYEQYF	TGTGCCAGCAGCCAGGCCTCCTACGAGCAGTACTTC
TRBD2	-	TRBJ2-7	TRBV2	CASSVAGGLEQYF	TGTGCCAGCAGTGTTGCGGGAGGGCTCGAGCAGTACTTC
TRBD2	-	TRBJ2-2	TRBV28	CASSLVTSGANTGELFF	TGTGCCAGCAGTTTAGTCACTAGCGGAGCGAACACCGGGGAGCTGTTTTTT
-	-	TRBJ2-3	TRBV1	CTSSQVPACWRGFPQYF	TGCACCAGCAGCCAAGTCCCTGCCTGCTGGAGGGGCTTTCCGCAGTATTTT
TRBD2	-	TRBJ2-7	TRBV30	CAWNRLAGSYEQYF	TGTGCCTGGAACCGACTAGCGGGGTCCTACGAGCAGTACTTC